The 32 T cell receptor beta chains below come from one sample, sequenced in a study of cytomegalovirus exposure and HLA in healthy donors. The PCR ran on 60 Vbeta and 13 Jbeta primers. Sequencing used immunoSEQ multiplex PCR; TCRdb keeps in-frame clones, though not all of them. Counted here are under 200,000 clones, more than 65% occurring once; the ten biggest clones make up less than 2%. Sequencing was carried out using PBMCs. These receptor sequences come from a woman in her twenties or thirties in good health and CMV-seronegative.

The chain employs TRBV18 and TRBJ2-7; TRBD2 agrees at 10 bases. The V segment lost 1 base and the J segment 3 bases; nucleotides outside the gene matches: 6. The CDR3 consists of 16 residues. The germline V gene encodes CDR1 KGHSH and CDR2 LQKENI. CDR3 nucleotide sequence: TGTGCCAGCTCACCACGGACTAGCGGAAACAACTACGAGCAGTACTTC. Translation gives CASSPRTSGNNYEQYF.

This chain uses TRBV5-1 with TRBJ1-6; 9 bases match TRBD1. The V and J ends lost 2 bases and 7 bases, in that order; junction bases with no gene match: 4. The CDR3 contains 15 residues. Germline CDR1 SGHRS, CDR2 YFSETQ. The CDR3 region is CASSLQGAKNSPLHF. For the CDR3, the DNA is TGCGCCAGCAGCTTACAGGGGGCGAAAAATTCACCCCTCCACTTT.

This clone came up a few times. This chain connects TRBV6-1 to TRBJ2-5; 8 bases agree with TRBD1. Germline lookup yields CDR1 MNHNS and CDR2 SASEGT. V shed 6 bases and J 1 base; nucleotides not matched to a gene: 7. The CDR3 consists of 15 residues. Here the CDR3 DNA reads TGTGCCAGCAGGCGGACAGGGACCCTCCAAGAGACCCAGTACTTC. This codes for CASRRTGTLQETQYF.

This chain connects TRBV6-4 to TRBJ2-5, with D possibly TRBD2 on 6 matching bases. CDR1 and CDR2 from the germline V gene are MRHNA and SNTAGT. Trimming left V 6 bases short and J 1 base short, with 12 bases between. The CDR3 length is 14 residues. The DNA for the CDR3 is TGTGCCAGCAGCAGCCGGGACTTCCAAGAGACCCAGTACTTC. Translation gives CASSSRDFQETQYF.

The chain employs TRBV6-5 and TRBJ1-1; no clear D gene. Germline assignment: CDR1 MNHEY and CDR2 SVGAGI. The V end was cut by 6 bases, the J end by 5 bases, with 7 bases between. There are 11 residues in the CDR3. The CDR3 reads CASSSGTEAFF. The CDR3 nucleotides read TGTGCCAGCAGCTCCGGGACTGAAGCTTTCTTT.

CDR3 coding DNA: TGTGCCAGCAGTACAGGGTTCACCGGGGAGCTGTTTTTT. Translated: CASSTGFTGELFF. This rearrangement joins TRBV6-1 to TRBJ2-2; TRBD1 might be the D (6 bases). This CDR3 has 13 residues. CDR1 and CDR2 from the germline V gene are MNHNS and SASEGT. V gave up 5 bases and J gave up 4 bases, with 8 bases separating them.

The rearrangement uses TRBV4-3 and TRBJ2-7, with D possibly matching TRBD1 (6 bases). In germline, CDR1 is LGHNA, CDR2 YSLEER. CDR3 length: 14 amino acids. Deletions cut 3 bases from V and 1 base from J, with 10 bases between. CDR3 amino acids: CASSHAGTSYEQYF. The CDR3 DNA reads TGCGCCAGCAGCCATGCCGGGACATCCTACGAGCAGTACTTC.

The chain couples TRBV5-1 to TRBJ1-5; TRBD1 might be the D (5 bases). The CDR3 is 15 amino acids. V lost 0 bases and J 5 bases, leaving 12 bases between the germline ends. Germline values: CDR1 SGHRS, CDR2 YFSETQ. In DNA, the CDR3 is TGCGCCAGCAGCTTGGATCCAGGGTACGATCAGCCCCAGCATTTT. Its protein is CASSLDPGYDQPQHF.

The chain couples TRBV25-1 to TRBJ1-6, with 7 bases matching TRBD1. Germline CDR1 MGHDK, CDR2 SYGVNS. This CDR3 spans 15 amino acids. Trimming at V came to 8 bases and at J to 7 bases, leaving 11 bases not matched to a gene. The CDR3 region has the DNA TGTGCCAGCGCCCCGGACAGGCTTAACAATTCACCCCTCCACTTT. Protein sequence: CASAPDRLNNSPLHF.

The gene calls are TRBV5-4 and TRBJ2-5; tentatively, D is TRBD2 (6 bases). The CDR3 is made up of 15 amino acids. V shed 0 bases and J shed 1 base, with 10 bases lying between them. Germline values: CDR1 SGHNT, CDR2 YYREEE (reference sequence). The CDR3, as DNA: TGTGCCAGCAGCTTGGTCAGGGACTCCCAAGAGACCCAGTACTTC. Residues: CASSLVRDSQETQYF.

This chain connects TRBV11-2 to TRBJ2-7; D ambiguous. The germline CDR1 and CDR2 sequences are SGHAT and FQNNGV. V lost 1 base, J lost 4 bases, and 14 bases lay in between. The CDR3 length is 15 residues. CDR3 DNA sequence: TGTGCCAGCAGCTTAGCGAGGTCAGAACATTACGAGCAGTACTTC. Translation: CASSLARSEHYEQYF.

This clone was seen once. V usage is TRBV28 and J usage is TRBJ1-4; D gene unclear. The CDR3 is 12 amino acids. Looked up from germline, CDR1 is MDHEN and CDR2 is SYDVKM. V gave up 8 bases and J gave up 8 bases, with 12 bases separating them. Here the CDR3 DNA reads TGTGCCAGCCTTGGCCTTACAGAAAAACTGTTTTTT. Translation gives CASLGLTEKLFF.

The chain couples TRBV9 to TRBJ2-1; TRBD2 aligns across 9 bases. Germline loops: CDR1 SGDLS, CDR2 YYNGEE. The trim removed 4 bases at V and 8 bases at J, leaving 13 bases unmatched. CDR3 length equals 16 residues. The CDR3 here is CASSPHGREGYYEQFF. The CDR3 nucleotides are TGTGCCAGCAGCCCCCACGGGCGGGAGGGCTATTATGAGCAGTTCTTC.

This chain joins TRBV6-1 and TRBJ2-7; TRBD1 agrees at 11 bases. Germline values: CDR1 MNHNS, CDR2 SASEGT. The CDR3 has 15 amino acids. V lost 2 bases and J lost 4; bases outside the gene matches: 4. This CDR3 is CASSERTGGTYEQYF. For the CDR3, the DNA is TGTGCCAGCAGTGAAAGGACAGGGGGCACGTACGAGCAGTACTTC.

The J gene is TRBJ1-1, the V gene TRBV4-1, with 10 bases identical to TRBD1. Germline lookup yields CDR1 MGHRA and CDR2 YSYEKL. Germline trimming cut 7 bases from V and 5 bases from J; bases unmatched to any gene: 7. The CDR3 is 14 residues long. CDR3 protein: CASTFGQGETEAFF. The DNA of the CDR3 is TGCGCCAGCACCTTCGGACAGGGGGAAACTGAAGCTTTCTTT.

The rearrangement joins TRBV19 to TRBJ1-6; D is unresolved. With 0 bases removed from V and 6 bases from J, the gap between germline ends came to 9 bases. From germline, CDR1 is LNHDA and CDR2 SQIVND (reference sequence). This CDR3 is built from 15 residues. The CDR3 sequence: CASSIDLGLNSPLHF. In DNA, the CDR3 is TGTGCCAGTAGTATAGATCTGGGCCTTAATTCACCCCTCCACTTT.

This chain connects TRBV19 to TRBJ2-1; tentative D call: TRBD1 (6 bases). The germline V and J ends were trimmed by 10 bases and 4 bases, with 17 bases remaining between them. The CDR3 contains 14 residues. Per germline, CDR1 LNHDA and CDR2 SQIVND (reference sequence). The CDR3 nucleotides read TGTGCCACCCAACAACAGGGATTATACAATGAGCAGTTCTTC. It encodes CATQQQGLYNEQFF.

This clone showed up just a few times. This chain connects TRBV5-6 to TRBJ2-3; no reliable D call. Germline values: CDR1 SGHDT, CDR2 YYEEEE. CDR3 length: 12 residues. The ends were cut back, 2 bases at V and 4 bases at J, with 5 bases in the middle. In DNA, the CDR3 is TGTGCCAGCAGCTTTGTCGCAGATACGCAGTATTTT. This translates into CASSFVADTQYF. Filled out from reference TRBV5-6 and TRBJ2-3, the complete variable domain reads DAGVTQSPTHLIKTRGQQVTLRCSPKSGHDTVSWYQQALGQGPQFIFQYYEEEERQRGNFPDRFSGHQFPNYSSELNVNALLLGDSALYLCASSFVADTQYFGPGTRLTVL.

The rearrangement uses TRBV10-1 and TRBJ2-2, with TRBD1 matching over 9 bases. Germline V gene lookup returns CDR1 WNHNN and CDR2 SYGVQD (reference sequence). V was clipped by 0 bases and J by 6 bases; unmatched bases: 2. CDR3 length: 15 residues. This CDR3 is CASSESGTGPGELFF. The DNA of the CDR3 is TGCGCCAGCAGTGAGTCAGGGACAGGGCCCGGGGAGCTGTTTTTT.

This clone was counted between two and nine times. This chain links TRBV7-6 with TRBJ2-3; 9 bases align to TRBD2. CDR1 and CDR2 (germline): SGHVS, FNYEAQ. The CDR3 extends over 15 amino acids. V lost 2 bases, J lost 4 bases, and 4 bases stayed unmatched. As DNA, the CDR3 is TGTGCCAGCAGCTTAATAGCGGGAGTCGCAGATACGCAGTATTTT. It specifies CASSLIAGVADTQYF.

Only one count was recorded for this clone. CDR3 sequence reads: CASSQGTSVYNEQFF. Here the CDR3 DNA reads TGCGCCAGCAGCCAAGGGACTAGCGTCTACAATGAGCAGTTCTTC. The genes are TRBV4-3 and TRBJ2-1; 9 bases align to TRBD2. V was pared by 1 base and J by 3 bases, with 1 base of the junction left unmatched. CDR3 size: 15 residues. Germline V gene sequence: CDR1 LGHNA, CDR2 YSLEER.

V usage is TRBV30 and J usage is TRBJ1-2; TRBD1 aligns across 9 bases. The ends lost 4 bases at V and 4 bases at J; junction bases unmatched: 7. Per the germline V gene, CDR1 is GTSNPN and CDR2 is SVGIG (reference sequence). The CDR3 is made up of 14 amino acids. CDR3 nucleotides: TGTGCCTGGACTAGGACAGGGGAAGGCTATGGCTACACCTTC. Its protein is CAWTRTGEGYGYTF.

This chain links TRBV9 with TRBJ2-7; the D gene is possibly TRBD2 (6 bases). V dropped 2 bases and J dropped 0 bases, with 9 bases sitting between them. This CDR3 has 14 residues. Germline V gene lookup returns CDR1 SGDLS and CDR2 YYNGEE. In DNA form, the CDR3 reads TGTGCCAGCAGCGTTAGCGGAAACTCCTACGAGCAGTACTTC. Its translation: CASSVSGNSYEQYF. Full variable domain (remainder filled in from reference TRBV9 and TRBJ2-7): DSGVTQTPKHLITATGQRVTLRCSPRSGDLSVYWYQQSLDQGLQFLIQYYNGEERAKGNILERFSAQQFPDLHSELNLSSLELGDSALYFCASSVSGNSYEQYFGPGTRLTVT.

The V gene is TRBV18, the J gene TRBJ2-7; possibly TRBD2 for D (6 bases). V lost 6 bases, J lost 5 bases, and 17 bases lay in between. Germline assignment: CDR1 KGHSH and CDR2 LQKENI. The length of the CDR3 is 14 residues. The CDR3: CASSRERDWDEQYF. CDR3 DNA: TGTGCCAGCTCCCGGGAGAGGGATTGGGACGAGCAGTACTTC. The full variable domain, completed using reference TRBV18 and TRBJ2-7, is NAGVMQNPRHLVRRRGQEARLRCSPMKGHSHVYWYRQLPEEGLKFMVYLQKENIIDESGMPKERFSAEFPKEGPSILRIQQVVRGDSAAYFCASSRERDWDEQYFGPGTRLTVT.

The chain employs TRBV5-1 and TRBJ2-1, with 14 bases matching TRBD2. V lost 5 bases, J lost 8 bases, and 9 bases stayed unmatched. Germline loops: CDR1 SGHRS, CDR2 YFSETQ. CDR3 size: 16 residues. CDR3 region: CASRPGTSGGADEQFF. The CDR3 region has the DNA TGCGCCAGCAGGCCCGGGACTAGCGGGGGCGCGGATGAGCAGTTCTTC.

The chain employs TRBV19 and TRBJ2-2, with 9 positions matching TRBD2. Germline CDR1 reads LNHDA; CDR2 reads SQIVND (reference sequence). CDR3 length equals 15 residues. Trimming removed 3 bases from V and 3 bases from J; junction bases left unmatched: 2. The CDR3 bases are TGTGCCAGTAGTATGGTAGCGGGAGACACCGGGGAGCTGTTTTTT. Residues: CASSMVAGDTGELFF.

The DNA of the CDR3 is TGCGCCAGCAGCGACAGGGCGGATACGCAGTATTTT. Its translation is CASSDRADTQYF. This chain uses TRBV4-1 with TRBJ2-3; 7 bases line up with TRBD1. The CDR3 runs 12 residues. Germline V CDR1 and CDR2: MGHRA, YSYEKL. V trimming: 5 bases; J trimming: 6 bases; junction bases outside the gene matches: 2.

The chain employs TRBV10-2 and TRBJ1-5; D not resolved. The length of the CDR3 is 15 residues. Per the germline V gene, CDR1 is WSHSY and CDR2 is SAAADI. V dropped 0 bases and J dropped 6 bases, with 12 bases sitting between them. CDR3 in amino acids: CASSESGGLGQPQHF. CDR3 DNA: TGCGCCAGCAGTGAGTCAGGCGGGTTGGGTCAGCCCCAGCATTTT.

The V and J genes are TRBV27 and TRBJ1-5; the D is unclear. The V gene's germline CDR1 is MNHEY and CDR2 SMNVEV (reference sequence). This CDR3 region has 15 residues. V was cut by 3 bases and J by 0 bases, with 9 bases left in between. The CDR3 region is CASSLVSYSNQPQHF. The DNA of the CDR3 is TGTGCCAGCAGTTTGGTCAGTTATAGCAATCAGCCCCAGCATTTT.

The chain joins TRBV19 to TRBJ1-1; D not resolved. The CDR3 extends over 13 amino acids. Germline V gene data show CDR1 as LNHDA and CDR2 as SQIVND (reference sequence). Trimming removed 4 bases from V and 1 base from J, with 7 bases in between. The CDR3 DNA follows: TGTGCCAGTAGTAATACGGGGAACACTGAAGCTTTCTTT. Its protein is CASSNTGNTEAFF.

This rearrangement joins TRBV9 to TRBJ1-4, with 9 nucleotides matching TRBD1. V dropped 4 bases and J dropped 8; count of bases not matched to a gene: 6. This CDR3 has 14 amino acids. Germline V gene lookup returns CDR1 SGDLS and CDR2 YYNGEE. The CDR3 here is CASSHRGQGEKLFF. The CDR3 bases are TGTGCCAGCAGCCACAGGGGGCAGGGGGAAAAACTGTTTTTT.

V and J are TRBV7-2 and TRBJ1-1; a weak D match, TRBD1 (5 bases). The germline V gene encodes CDR1 SGHTA and CDR2 FQGNSA. CDR3 length: 13 amino acids. Trimming shortened V by 5 bases and J by 0 bases, and 7 bases separated the two germline ends. CDR3 amino acids: CASSGGVNTEAFF. DNA for the CDR3: TGTGCCAGCAGCGGAGGGGTGAACACTGAAGCTTTCTTT.